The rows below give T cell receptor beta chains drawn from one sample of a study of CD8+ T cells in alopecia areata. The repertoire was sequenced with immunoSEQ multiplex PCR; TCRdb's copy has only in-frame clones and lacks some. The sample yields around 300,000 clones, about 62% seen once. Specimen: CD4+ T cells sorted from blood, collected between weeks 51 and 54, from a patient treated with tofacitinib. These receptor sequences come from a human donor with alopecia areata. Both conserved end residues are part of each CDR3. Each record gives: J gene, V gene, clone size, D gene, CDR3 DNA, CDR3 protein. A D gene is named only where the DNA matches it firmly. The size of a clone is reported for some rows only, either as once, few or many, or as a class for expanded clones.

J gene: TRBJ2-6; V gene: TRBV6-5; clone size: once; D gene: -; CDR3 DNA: TGTGCCAGCAGTTACCCCAGTACTGGGGCCAACGTCCTGACTTTC; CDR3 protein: CASSYPSTGANVLTF
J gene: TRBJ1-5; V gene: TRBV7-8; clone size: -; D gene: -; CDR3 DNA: TGTGCCAGCAGCTTTAGGTTGAATTCAGGGGATCCCCAGCATTTT; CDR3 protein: CASSFRLNSGDPQHF
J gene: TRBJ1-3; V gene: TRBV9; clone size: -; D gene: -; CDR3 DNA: TGTGCCAGCAGCGTAGACGATATCGGAAACACCATATATTTT; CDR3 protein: CASSVDDIGNTIYF
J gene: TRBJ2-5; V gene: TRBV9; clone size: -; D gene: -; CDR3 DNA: TGTGCCAGCAGCCCAGGACGCGAGGAGACCCAGTACTTC; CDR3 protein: CASSPGREETQYF
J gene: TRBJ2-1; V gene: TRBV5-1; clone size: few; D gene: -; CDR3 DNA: TGCGCCAGCAGCCGGGGATACAATGAGCAGTTCTTC; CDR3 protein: CASSRGYNEQFF
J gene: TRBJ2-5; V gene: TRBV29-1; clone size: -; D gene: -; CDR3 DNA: TGCAGCGCTGGGGCCACGGCCCGAGAGACCCAGTACTTC; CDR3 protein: CSAGATARETQYF
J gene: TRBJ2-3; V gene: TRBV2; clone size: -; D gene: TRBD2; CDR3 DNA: TGTGCCAGCACCCCTCTAGCGGGGGGCCACACAGATACGCAGTATTTT; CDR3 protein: CASTPLAGGHTDTQYF
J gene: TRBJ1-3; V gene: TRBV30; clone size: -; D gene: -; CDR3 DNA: TGTGCCTGGAGTGACCGGGGAGTCACCATATATTTT; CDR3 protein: CAWSDRGVTIYF
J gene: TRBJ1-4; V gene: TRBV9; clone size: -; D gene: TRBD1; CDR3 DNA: TGTGCCAGCAGCGTAGGACAGGGGAATGAAAAACTGTTTTTT; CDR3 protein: CASSVGQGNEKLFF
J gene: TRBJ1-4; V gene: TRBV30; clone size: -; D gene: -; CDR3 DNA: TGTGCCTGGGCGATATCCCAGGGGATTGGGGAAAAACTGTTTTTT; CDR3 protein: CAWAISQGIGEKLFF
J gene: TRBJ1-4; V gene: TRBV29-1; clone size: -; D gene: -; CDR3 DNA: TGCAGCGGACGGGGGCGAAGTGAAAAACTGTTTTTT; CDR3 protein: CSGRGRSEKLFF
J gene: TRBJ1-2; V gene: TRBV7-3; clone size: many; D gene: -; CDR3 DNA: TGTGCCAGCAGCCCCGGACGGAAGCGGGTGCTCTATGGCTACACCTTC; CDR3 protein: CASSPGRKRVLYGYTF
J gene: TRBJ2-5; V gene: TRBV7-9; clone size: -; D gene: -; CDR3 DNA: TGTGCCAGCAGCTTACGGGGGATCCAAGAGACCCAGTACTTC; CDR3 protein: CASSLRGIQETQYF
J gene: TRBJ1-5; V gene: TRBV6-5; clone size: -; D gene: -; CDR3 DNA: TGTGCCAGCAGCGGGACCGCAATTCAGCCCCAGCATTTT; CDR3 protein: CASSGTAIQPQHF
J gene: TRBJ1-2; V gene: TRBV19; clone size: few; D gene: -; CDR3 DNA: TGTGCCAGTTCTGTCCGGGGCGGCGCTAACTATGGCTACACCTTC; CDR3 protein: CASSVRGGANYGYTF
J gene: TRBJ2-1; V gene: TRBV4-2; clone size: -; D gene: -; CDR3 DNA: TGTGCCAGCAGCCAAGCAGGTCCGGGAAATGGGCAGTTCTTC; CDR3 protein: CASSQAGPGNGQFF
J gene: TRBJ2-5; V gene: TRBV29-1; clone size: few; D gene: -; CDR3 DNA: TGCAGCGGACAGCCGACATGGCAAGAGACCCAGTACTTC; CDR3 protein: CSGQPTWQETQYF
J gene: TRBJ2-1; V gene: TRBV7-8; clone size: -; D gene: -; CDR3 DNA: TGTGCCAGCAGCTTTGTTCCAGGAAATGAGCAGTTCTTC; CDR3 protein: CASSFVPGNEQFF
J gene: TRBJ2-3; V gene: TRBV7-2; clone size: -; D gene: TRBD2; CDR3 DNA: TGTGCCAGCGGCCGGGACTACAGTGCTACGCAGTATTTT; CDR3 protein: CASGRDYSATQYF
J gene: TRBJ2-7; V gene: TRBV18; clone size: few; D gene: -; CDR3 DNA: TGTGCCAGCTCACAGGCAGGTGTAAAGTACGAGCAGTACTTC; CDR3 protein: CASSQAGVKYEQYF
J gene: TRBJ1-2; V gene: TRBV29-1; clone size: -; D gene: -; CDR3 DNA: TGCAGCGTTGAAGAAGCGACCAGGGATGGCTACACCTTC; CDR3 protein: CSVEEATRDGYTF
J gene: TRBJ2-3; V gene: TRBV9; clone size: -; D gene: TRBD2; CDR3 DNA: TGTGCCAGCAGCTCCTCCAGCGGGGGTGCCCCAGGTACGCAGTATTTT; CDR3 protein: CASSSSSGGAPGTQYF
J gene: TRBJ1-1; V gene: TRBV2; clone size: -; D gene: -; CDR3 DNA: TGTGCCAGCAGGACCACAGGAAACACTGAAGCTTTCTTT; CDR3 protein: CASRTTGNTEAFF
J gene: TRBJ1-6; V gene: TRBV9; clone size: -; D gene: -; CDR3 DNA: TGTGCCAGCAGCGGAAGCAGGGGAAATTCACCCCTCCACTTT; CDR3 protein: CASSGSRGNSPLHF
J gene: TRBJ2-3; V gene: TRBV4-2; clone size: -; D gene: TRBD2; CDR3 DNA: TGTGCCAGCAGCCAAGCAGCGGGGCCTCCTGCAGATACGCAGTATTTT; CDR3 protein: CASSQAAGPPADTQYF
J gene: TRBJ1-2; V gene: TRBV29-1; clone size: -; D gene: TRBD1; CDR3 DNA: TGCAGCGTTCAAGCGACAGGGTCTTATGGCTACACCTTC; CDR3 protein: CSVQATGSYGYTF
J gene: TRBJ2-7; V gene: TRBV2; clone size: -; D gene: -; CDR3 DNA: TGTGCCAGCAGTGAAGCGCGGGGCAAAGGGTACTTC; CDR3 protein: CASSEARGKGYF
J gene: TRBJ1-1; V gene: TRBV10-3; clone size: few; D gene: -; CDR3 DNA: TGTGCCATCAGTGACCCCCCCGGGGGGGAGAACACTGAAGCTTTCTTT; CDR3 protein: CAISDPPGGENTEAFF
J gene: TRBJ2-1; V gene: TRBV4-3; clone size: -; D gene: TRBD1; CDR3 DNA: TGCGCCAGCAGCCAAGTTGGCCGGGACAGGACCTACAATGAGCAGTTCTTC; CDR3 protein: CASSQVGRDRTYNEQFF
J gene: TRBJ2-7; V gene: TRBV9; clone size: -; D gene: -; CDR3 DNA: TGTGCCAGCAGCGTAGGGTCAGGATCGCTTATACCCTACGAGCAGTACTTC; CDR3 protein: CASSVGSGSLIPYEQYF
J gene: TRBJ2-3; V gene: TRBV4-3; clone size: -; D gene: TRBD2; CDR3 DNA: TGCGCCAGCAGCTCCGGACTAGCGGGGAATAGCACAGATACGCAGTATTTT; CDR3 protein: CASSSGLAGNSTDTQYF
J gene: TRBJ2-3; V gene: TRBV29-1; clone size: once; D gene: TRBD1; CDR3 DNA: TGCAGCGGGAACGCAGGGGGCCTCGGCACAGATACGCAGTATTTT; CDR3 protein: CSGNAGGLGTDTQYF
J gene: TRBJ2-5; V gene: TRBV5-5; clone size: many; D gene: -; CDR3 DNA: TGTGCCAGCAGCTTTACGGCAACCGGGTCTTGGGAGACCCAGTACTTC; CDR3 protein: CASSFTATGSWETQYF
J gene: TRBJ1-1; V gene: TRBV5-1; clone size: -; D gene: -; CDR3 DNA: TGCGCCAGCAGCCACCTGACAGGAGCGAACACTGAAGCTTTCTTT; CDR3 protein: CASSHLTGANTEAFF
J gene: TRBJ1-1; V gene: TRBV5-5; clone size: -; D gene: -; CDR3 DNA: TGTGCCAGCAGCTTGGTCGAGCGGAGCACTGAAGCTTTCTTT; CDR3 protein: CASSLVERSTEAFF
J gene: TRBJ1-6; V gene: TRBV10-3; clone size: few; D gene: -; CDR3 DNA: TGTGCCATCGGTGGCAGGTCTAATTCACCCCTCCACTTT; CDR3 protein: CAIGGRSNSPLHF
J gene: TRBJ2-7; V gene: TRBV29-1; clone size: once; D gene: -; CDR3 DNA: TGCAGCGTTGTCCCTGGTGGGGGATTGGGCTCCTACGAGCAGTACTTC; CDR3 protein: CSVVPGGGLGSYEQYF
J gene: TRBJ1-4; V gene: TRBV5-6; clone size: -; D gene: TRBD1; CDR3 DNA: TGTGCCAGCAGCTCCAGGGGGCGGAATGAAAAACTGTTTTTT; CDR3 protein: CASSSRGRNEKLFF
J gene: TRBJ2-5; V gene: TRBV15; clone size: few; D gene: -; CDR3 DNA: TGTGCCACCAGCAGAGCTGGGAACAACCAAGAGACCCAGTACTTC; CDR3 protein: CATSRAGNNQETQYF
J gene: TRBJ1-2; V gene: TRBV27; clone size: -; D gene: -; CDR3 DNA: TGTGCCAGCAAGGCTGGAGCAACTAACTATGGCTACACCTTC; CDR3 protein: CASKAGATNYGYTF
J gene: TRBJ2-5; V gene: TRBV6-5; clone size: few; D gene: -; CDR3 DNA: TGTGCCAGCAGTTACTCTTCGGGGAGCTTCCAAGAGACCCAGTACTTC; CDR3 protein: CASSYSSGSFQETQYF
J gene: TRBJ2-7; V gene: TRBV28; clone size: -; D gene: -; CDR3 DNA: TGTGCCAGCTGGCGAGCGGGCGTGACCTACGAGCAGTACTTC; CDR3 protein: CASWRAGVTYEQYF
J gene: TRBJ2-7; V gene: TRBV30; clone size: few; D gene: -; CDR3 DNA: TGTGCCTGGAGTGTAGGGGTCGTGGGCTCCTACGAGCAGTACTTC; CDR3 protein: CAWSVGVVGSYEQYF